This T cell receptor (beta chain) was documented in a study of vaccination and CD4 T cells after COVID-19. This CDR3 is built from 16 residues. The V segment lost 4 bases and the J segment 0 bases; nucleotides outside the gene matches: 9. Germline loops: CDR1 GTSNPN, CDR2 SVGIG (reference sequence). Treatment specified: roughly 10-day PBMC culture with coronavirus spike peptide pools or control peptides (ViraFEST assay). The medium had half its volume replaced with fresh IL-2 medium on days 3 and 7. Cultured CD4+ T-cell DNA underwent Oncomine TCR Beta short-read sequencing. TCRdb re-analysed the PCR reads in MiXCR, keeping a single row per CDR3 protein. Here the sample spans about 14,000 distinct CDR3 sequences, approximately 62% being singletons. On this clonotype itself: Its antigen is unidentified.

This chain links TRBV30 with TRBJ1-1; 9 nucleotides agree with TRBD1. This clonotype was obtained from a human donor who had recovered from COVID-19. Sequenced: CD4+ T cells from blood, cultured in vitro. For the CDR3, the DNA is TGTGCCTGGAAGGGGAAGGGGACAGGGATGAACACTGAAGCTTTCTTT. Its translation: CAWKGKGTGMNTEAFF.